What follows describes a single T cell receptor (beta chain). This CDR3 comprises 14 residues. The V and J ends lost 0 bases and 4 bases respectively, with 9 bases between them. The germline V gene has CDR1 SGHAT and CDR2 FQDESV (reference sequence). These data are taken from a study of CD8 T cells in Susac syndrome. When the RNA was reverse transcribed, random hexamers were used with an input of about 0.45 to 1 ug. Each CDR3 protein is one row after TCRdb ran MiXCR on the immunoSEQ multiplex PCR reads. The table has tens of thousands of distinct CDR3 sequences, 95% to 96% seen once; the top ten hold approximately 0.62%.

The TCR comes from a human donor with Susac syndrome. The chain recombines TRBV11-1 with TRBJ1-1; TRBD1 is a possible D gene (6 bases). The material sequenced was CD8+ T cells from PBMCs. The CDR3 coding sequence is TGTGCCAGCAGCTTAGCGAGGGGGGTCACTGAAGCTTTCTTT. This encodes CASSLARGVTEAFF.